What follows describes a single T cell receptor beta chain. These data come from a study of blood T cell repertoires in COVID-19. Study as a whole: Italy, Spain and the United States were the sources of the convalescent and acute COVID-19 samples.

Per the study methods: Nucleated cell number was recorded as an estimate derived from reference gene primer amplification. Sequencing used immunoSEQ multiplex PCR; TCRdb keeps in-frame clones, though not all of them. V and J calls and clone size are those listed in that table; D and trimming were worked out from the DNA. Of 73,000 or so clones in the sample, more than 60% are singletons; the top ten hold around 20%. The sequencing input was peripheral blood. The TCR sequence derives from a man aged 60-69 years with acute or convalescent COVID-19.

CDR3 nucleotides: TGTGCCAGCAGTTACGGGACAGGGGGTGAAGCTTTCTTT. Encoded protein: CASSYGTGGEAFF. J is TRBJ1-1 and V is TRBV6-6, with 11 bases lining up with TRBD1. The trim removed 2 bases at V and 7 bases at J, leaving 0 bases unmatched. Germline loops: CDR1 MNHNY, CDR2 SVGAGI (reference sequence). The CDR3 has 13 amino acids.